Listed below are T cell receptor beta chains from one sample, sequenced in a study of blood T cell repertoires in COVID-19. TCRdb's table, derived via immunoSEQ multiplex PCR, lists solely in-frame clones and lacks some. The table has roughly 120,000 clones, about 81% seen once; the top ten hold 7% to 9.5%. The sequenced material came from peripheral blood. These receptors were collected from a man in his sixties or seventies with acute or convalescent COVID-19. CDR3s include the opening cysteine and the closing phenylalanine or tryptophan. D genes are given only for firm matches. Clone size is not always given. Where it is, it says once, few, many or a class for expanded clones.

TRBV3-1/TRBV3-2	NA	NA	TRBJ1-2	TGTGCCAGCCGAGGGGGGGACTATGGCTACACCTTC	CASRGGDYGYTF
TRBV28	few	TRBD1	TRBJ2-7	TGTGCCAGCACCTCGACAGGGACCCACTACGAGCAGTACTTC	CASTSTGTHYEQYF
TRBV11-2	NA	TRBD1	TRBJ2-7	TGTGCCAGCACCGACAAAGGGGGCAGGGGCTACGAGCAGTACTTC	CASTDKGGRGYEQYF
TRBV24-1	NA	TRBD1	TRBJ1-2	TGTGCCACCAGTGAAGCAGGGGGCAACTATGGCTACACCTTC	CATSEAGGNYGYTF
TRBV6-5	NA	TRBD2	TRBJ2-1	TGTGCCAGCAGTCTACTAGCGGCCAATGAGCAGTTCTTC	CASSLLAANEQFF
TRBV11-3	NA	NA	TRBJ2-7	TGTGCCAGCAGCCTAGACTATGCGGACGAGCAGTACTTC	CASSLDYADEQYF
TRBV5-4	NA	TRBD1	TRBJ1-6	TGTGCCAGCAGCTCCGGACAGGATGTTTCCCCCCTCCACTTT	CASSSGQDVSPLHF
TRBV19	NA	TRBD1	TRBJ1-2	TGTGCCAGTACCGACAGGGGGCTAGGCTACACCTTC	CASTDRGLGYTF
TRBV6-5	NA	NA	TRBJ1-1	TGTGCCAGCAGTTACCCGATTCAAACGGGGAACACTGAAGCTTTCTTT	CASSYPIQTGNTEAFF
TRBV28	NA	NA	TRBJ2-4	TGTGCCAGCGCCGGGATAGAAAACATTCAGTACTTC	CASAGIENIQYF
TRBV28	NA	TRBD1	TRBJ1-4	TGTGCCAGCAGAGAGGGACAGGGACGAGGGGAAAAACTGTTTTTT	CASREGQGRGEKLFF
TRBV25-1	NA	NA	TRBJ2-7	TGTGCCAGCATCCGACAGGTAGGTGCCGAGCAGTACTTC	CASIRQVGAEQYF
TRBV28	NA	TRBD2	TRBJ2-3	TGTGCCAGCATCCGGGGGAGGGTGCAGGGAGATACGCAGTATTTT	CASIRGRVQGDTQYF
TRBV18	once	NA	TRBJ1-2	TGTGCCAGCTCAACCGAGACAGCCGGTGGCTACACCTTC	CASSTETAGGYTF
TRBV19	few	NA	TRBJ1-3	TGTGCCAGTAGTATATGGACAGACTACCTCGGAGCTGGAAACACCATATATTTT	CASSIWTDYLGAGNTIYF
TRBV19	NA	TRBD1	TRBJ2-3	TGTGCCAGTAGTACTGGACAGGGTCTAGATACGCAGTATTTT	CASSTGQGLDTQYF
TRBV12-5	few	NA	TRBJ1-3	TGTGCTAGTGCCGCACATGCTGGAAACACCATATATTTT	CASAAHAGNTIYF
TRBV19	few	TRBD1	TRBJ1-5	TGTGCCAGTAGTAAGAGGGAGACAGGGGGGGTCAATCAGCCCCAGCATTTT	CASSKRETGGVNQPQHF
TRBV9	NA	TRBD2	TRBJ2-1	TGTGCCAGCAGTTATCTAGCGGGATCGTACAATGAGCAGTTCTTC	CASSYLAGSYNEQFF
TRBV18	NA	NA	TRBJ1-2	TGTGCCAGCTCTTCTTACGGCTATGGCTACACCTTC	CASSSYGYGYTF
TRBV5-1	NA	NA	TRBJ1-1	TGCGCCAGCAGCCTACAAACAGGCGGGGGGACTGAAGCTTTCTTT	CASSLQTGGGTEAFF
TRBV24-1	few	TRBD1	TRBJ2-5	TGTGCCACCAGTGACCCTACCTCCTGGGACAGGGGAAAGGGGGAGACCCAGTACTTC	CATSDPTSWDRGKGETQYF
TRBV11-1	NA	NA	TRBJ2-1	TGTGCCAGCAGCTTATCAACAGGGATCAACAATGAGCAGTTCTTC	CASSLSTGINNEQFF
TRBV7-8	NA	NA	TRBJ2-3	TGTGCCAGCAGCACCCACCGGGGAGGTAGCACAGATACGCAGTATTTT	CASSTHRGGSTDTQYF
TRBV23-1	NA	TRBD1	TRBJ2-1	TGCGCCAGCATGGGACAGGGGTCGTACGATGAGCAGTTCTTC	CASMGQGSYDEQFF
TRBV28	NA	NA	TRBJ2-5	TGTGCCAGCAGTTTATACGGAGGGCAAGAGACCCAGTACTTC	CASSLYGGQETQYF
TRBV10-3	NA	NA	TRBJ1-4	TGTGCCATCAGTGAGTCCATTCTTCAGGGATCTGAGGAAAAACTGTTTTTT	CAISESILQGSEEKLFF
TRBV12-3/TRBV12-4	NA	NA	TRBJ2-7	TGTGCCACAGGCCACAGCTCCTACGAGCAGTACTTC	CATGHSSYEQYF
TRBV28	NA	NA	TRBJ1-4	TGTGCCAGCAGTTTGGGGTCCGGACTTGCAACTAATGAAAAACTGTTTTTT	CASSLGSGLATNEKLFF
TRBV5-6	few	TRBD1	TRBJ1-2	TGTGCCAGCAGCCCGACTGACAGGGCGACCTATGGCTACACCTTC	CASSPTDRATYGYTF
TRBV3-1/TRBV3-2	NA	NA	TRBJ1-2	TGTGCCAGCAGCCCTTCCCAGACAGGACGCTACACCTTC	CASSPSQTGRYTF
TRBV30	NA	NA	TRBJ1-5	TGTGCCTGGGGAGATGGGGGGATCGGTCAGCCCCAGCATTTT	CAWGDGGIGQPQHF
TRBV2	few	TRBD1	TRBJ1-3	TGTGCCAGCAGCCTACAGGGGGCTTCTGGAAACACCATATATTTT	CASSLQGASGNTIYF
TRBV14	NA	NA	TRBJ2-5	TGTGCCAGCAGCCTTACGGGGATGAGTGAGACCCAGTACTTC	CASSLTGMSETQYF
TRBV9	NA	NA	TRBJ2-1	TGTGCCAGCAAACGGGACAACAATGAGCAGTTCTTC	CASKRDNNEQFF
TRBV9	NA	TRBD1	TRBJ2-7	TGTGCCAGCAGCGTAGGACAGGGGTCCCGCGAGCAGTACTTC	CASSVGQGSREQYF
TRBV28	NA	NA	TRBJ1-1	TGTGCCAGCAGTCTCATTATAGGGGGGGCTGGGGTCACTGAAGCTTTCTTT	CASSLIIGGAGVTEAFF
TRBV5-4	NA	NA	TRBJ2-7	TGTGCCAGCAGCACTACCGGGACTCCTACCTACGAGCAGTACTTC	CASSTTGTPTYEQYF
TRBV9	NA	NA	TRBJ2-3	TGTGCCAGCACGCAGACAGCTAAGCTTTCAGATACGCAGTATTTT	CASTQTAKLSDTQYF
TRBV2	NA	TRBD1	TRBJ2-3	TGTGCCAGCTATTCTTTAGGGACAGGAAAGTGGGATACGCAGTATTTT	CASYSLGTGKWDTQYF
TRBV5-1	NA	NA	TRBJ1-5	TGCGCCAGCAGCCCAGGGGATTTTAGCAATCAGCCCCAGCATTTT	CASSPGDFSNQPQHF
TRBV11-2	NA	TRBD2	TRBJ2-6	TGTGCCAGCACCTTTCGGGGGGTCGGGGCCAACGTCCTGACTTTC	CASTFRGVGANVLTF
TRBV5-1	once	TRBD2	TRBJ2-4	TGCGCCAGCAGCCCCGTTGGGAGGGCAAACATTCAGTACTTC	CASSPVGRANIQYF
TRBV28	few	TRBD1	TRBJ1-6	TGTGCCAGCAGTTTAGGGACAGGCAGCTCCTATAATTCACCCCTCCACTTT	CASSLGTGSSYNSPLHF
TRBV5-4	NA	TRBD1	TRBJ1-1	TGTGCCAGCAGCCCCTCCCGGGACAGGGCGAACACTGAAGCTTTCTTT	CASSPSRDRANTEAFF
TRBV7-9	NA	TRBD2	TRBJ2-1	TGTGCCAGCAGCCCGCAGTGGGGACTAGCGGGAGACAATGAGCAGTTCTTC	CASSPQWGLAGDNEQFF
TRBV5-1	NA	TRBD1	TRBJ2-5	TGCGCCAGCAAAGGGGGCATGGAGACCCAGTACTTC	CASKGGMETQYF
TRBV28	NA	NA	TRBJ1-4	TGTGCCAGCTCCTGGGGGGGGCAGAATGAAAAACTGTTTTTT	CASSWGGQNEKLFF
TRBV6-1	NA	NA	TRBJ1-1	TGTGCCAGCAGTGAAGCAGGACAGACAGCCCTAAACACTGAAGCTTTCTTT	CASSEAGQTALNTEAFF
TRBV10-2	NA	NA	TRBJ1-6	TGCGCCAGCAGTGTAAAGCCGAACACGGGATCACCCCTCCACTTT	CASSVKPNTGSPLHF
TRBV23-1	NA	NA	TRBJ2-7	TGCGCCAGCAGTCCTTATGCCCGGGTTAGCGAGCAGTACTTC	CASSPYARVSEQYF
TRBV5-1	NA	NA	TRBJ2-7	TGCGCCAGCAGCTCCTCGGGGTTGACTCCCGAGCAGTACTTC	CASSSSGLTPEQYF
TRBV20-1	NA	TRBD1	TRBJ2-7	TGCAGAACAGGACAGGGGTACGAGCAGTACTTC	CRTGQGYEQYF
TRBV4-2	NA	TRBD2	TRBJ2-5	TGTGCCAGCAGCCGGATTGGGACTAGCGGGAGGGCCAGGGAGACCCAGTACTTC	CASSRIGTSGRARETQYF